The rows below give T cell receptor beta chains drawn from one sample of a study of cytomegalovirus exposure and HLA in healthy donors. Sequenced by immunoSEQ multiplex PCR; TCRdb stores in-frame clones only, minus some. The profile shows 100,000 to 150,000 clones, roughly 89% of them singletons. Sequences were obtained from PBMCs. The receptors were gathered from a woman between 18 and 29 years old in good health and CMV-seronegative. Each CDR3 is given with its conserved first and last residue. D genes are given only for firm matches. The size field is filled for only some rows; it gives once, few, many or a size class.

V gene	J gene	clone size	D gene	CDR3 DNA	CDR3 protein
TRBV13	TRBJ2-1	-	-	TGTGCCAGCAGCTTAGGCGGGGTCTCGTACAATGAGCAGTTCTTC	CASSLGGVSYNEQFF
TRBV27	TRBJ1-5	few	-	TGTGCCAGCAGTTTAATGGGAGGGGGCAATCAGCCCCAGCATTTT	CASSLMGGGNQPQHF
TRBV18	TRBJ1-1	once	-	TGTGCCAGCTCCCCCCAGGGCCAGGGGACTGAAGCTTTCTTT	CASSPQGQGTEAFF
TRBV27	TRBJ2-7	-	TRBD1	TGTGCCAGCAGTTTAGGGGGACAGCTAGCTGCCTACGAGCAGTACTTC	CASSLGGQLAAYEQYF
TRBV2	TRBJ1-1	-	-	TGTGCCAGCAGTGAATGGGCCCGGGGGAAGAACACTGAAGCTTTCTTT	CASSEWARGKNTEAFF
TRBV9	TRBJ2-3	medium-sized	-	TGTGCCAGCAGCGTATGGGGAGGTGCCCCTACAGATACGCAGTATTTT	CASSVWGGAPTDTQYF
TRBV7-9	TRBJ1-5	-	-	TGTGCCAGCAGCTTAAGCTCCAATCAGCCCCAGCATTTT	CASSLSSNQPQHF
TRBV5-1	TRBJ1-2	-	-	TGCGCCAGCAGCTTGGCTACAGGGACCTATGGCTACACCTTC	CASSLATGTYGYTF
TRBV10-1	TRBJ1-5	-	-	TGCGCCAGCAGTGAGGCGGGGGATCAGCCCCAGCATTTT	CASSEAGDQPQHF
TRBV13	TRBJ1-5	-	TRBD1	TGTGCCAGCGGACGGGGCGGGACAGGGGACAATCAGCCCCAGCATTTT	CASGRGGTGDNQPQHF
TRBV7-9	TRBJ1-1	-	TRBD1	TGTGCCAGCAGCATAGCTACAGGGGATCCTGAAGCTTTCTTT	CASSIATGDPEAFF
TRBV13	TRBJ2-5	-	TRBD2	TGTGCCAGCAGCTTTAGCGGGGGGGCCACGGAGACCCAGTACTTC	CASSFSGGATETQYF
TRBV19	TRBJ1-1	once	-	TGTGCCAGTAGTATAGGGCCTAACACTGAAGCTTTCTTT	CASSIGPNTEAFF
TRBV2	TRBJ1-1	-	TRBD1	TGTGCCATCACGACAGGGGAAGCACAGAACACTGAAGCTTTCTTT	CAITTGEAQNTEAFF
TRBV5-1	TRBJ1-4	-	-	TGCGCCAGCAGGACGGCTCCGGGGGGCGACCCAGGAAAACTGTTTTTT	CASRTAPGGDPGKLFF
TRBV18	TRBJ1-3	-	-	TGTGCCAGCTCACAGGGGGTCTCTGGAAACACCATATATTTT	CASSQGVSGNTIYF
TRBV11-2	TRBJ2-7	few	TRBD1	TGTGCCAGCAGCCCGAGGGACAGGGGGTACGAGCAGTACTTC	CASSPRDRGYEQYF
TRBV28	TRBJ1-2	-	-	TGTGCCAGCAGTTTATACTTGGCAGGGCGGTATGGCTACACCTTC	CASSLYLAGRYGYTF
TRBV5-1	TRBJ1-2	once	TRBD1	TGCGCCAGCAGCTCTCCGGGACAGGGATACTATGGCTACACCTTC	CASSSPGQGYYGYTF
TRBV5-4	TRBJ2-4	-	-	TGTGCCAGCAGCTTGGGGTCAGGGTACATTCAGTACTTC	CASSLGSGYIQYF
TRBV11-2	TRBJ2-1	once	-	TGTGCCAGCAGCTTAGCCAGGGTGCTACACAATGAGCAGTTCTTC	CASSLARVLHNEQFF
TRBV19	TRBJ1-2	-	-	TGTGCCACGCGACAGGTACGAAGTAACTATGGCTACACCTTC	CATRQVRSNYGYTF
TRBV7-3	TRBJ2-1	-	TRBD2	TGTGCCAGCAGCATGGGACTAGACAATGAGCAGTTCTTC	CASSMGLDNEQFF
TRBV2	TRBJ1-1	-	-	TGTGCCGTCCAGATGAACACTGAAGCTTTCTTT	CAVQMNTEAFF
TRBV19	TRBJ1-1	-	TRBD1	TGTGCCGTCCCTTCGTTTGTAGGACAGGGGAACACTGAAGCTTTCTTT	CAVPSFVGQGNTEAFF
TRBV6-5	TRBJ1-5	once	-	TGTGCCAGCAGTTTATCAGTCGCAGTGCCGTTACCCCAGCATTTT	CASSLSVAVPLPQHF
TRBV19	TRBJ1-5	once	-	TGTGCCAGCACTGACAGGTTCCGAAGCAATCAGCCCCAGCATTTT	CASTDRFRSNQPQHF
TRBV6-5	TRBJ1-2	-	-	TGTGCCAGCAGAGGAGCGTGGTGGGGCTACACCTTC	CASRGAWWGYTF
TRBV4-1	TRBJ1-5	-	TRBD1	TGCGCCAGCAGCGAGGCCGGGACAGGGGCCGTGGCTGGCAATCAGCCCCAGCATTTT	CASSEAGTGAVAGNQPQHF
TRBV6-5	TRBJ2-1	-	-	TGTGCCAGCAGTTTGACAGACAGCTACAATGAGCAGTTCTTC	CASSLTDSYNEQFF
TRBV4-1	TRBJ2-3	once	TRBD2	TGCGCCAGCAGCCAAGTAGTAGCGGGGGGGCGAGGGACAGATACGCAGTATTTT	CASSQVVAGGRGTDTQYF
TRBV27	TRBJ2-1	-	-	TGTGCCAGCAGTTCGAACCGCGGGAATGAGCAGTTCTTC	CASSSNRGNEQFF
TRBV5-5	TRBJ2-7	-	TRBD1	TGTGCCAGCAGCCGGGACAGGGGGGGCTACGAGCAGTACTTC	CASSRDRGGYEQYF
TRBV18	TRBJ2-3	-	TRBD2	TGTGCCAGCTCACCCCCTTGGACTAGCGTTCGTCGCACAGATACGCAGTATTTT	CASSPPWTSVRRTDTQYF
TRBV28	TRBJ2-6	-	-	TGTGGGAGCCGCTCTGGGGCCAACGTCCTGACTTTC	CGSRSGANVLTF
TRBV6-1	TRBJ2-1	-	TRBD2	TGTGCCAGCAGACACTATAGCGGGGGATTGAATGAGCAGTTCTTC	CASRHYSGGLNEQFF
TRBV29-1	TRBJ2-1	-	-	TGCAGCGTCGACGGGGTGGGCTACAATGAGCAGTTCTTC	CSVDGVGYNEQFF
TRBV12-1	TRBJ2-2	-	-	TGTGCCAGCAGCTCACGACTTGGGCGGGGGCTTGAGTTCGCGAACACCGGGGAGCTGTTTTTT	CASSSRLGRGLEFANTGELFF
TRBV9	TRBJ2-5	-	-	TGTGCCAGCAGCGTTTCCGGGGGTTGGGAGACCCAGTACTTC	CASSVSGGWETQYF
TRBV19	TRBJ2-1	-	TRBD1	TGTGCCAGTAGCCCGCAGGGGGCGCAATACAATGAGCAGTTCTTC	CASSPQGAQYNEQFF
TRBV5-4	TRBJ1-2	few	TRBD1	TGTGCCAGCAGCTTGGGGCCACAGGGGAAAGGAAGCTATGGCTACACCTTC	CASSLGPQGKGSYGYTF
TRBV7-9	TRBJ2-3	-	TRBD2	TGTGCCAGCAGCATGTCTAGCGGCCGCACAGATACGCAGTATTTT	CASSMSSGRTDTQYF
TRBV5-1	TRBJ2-7	-	-	TGCGCCAGCAGCTTATCAGGGGCGACCCTGAACGAGCAGTACTTC	CASSLSGATLNEQYF
TRBV5-4	TRBJ1-1	-	-	TGTGCCATCAGGGGCAGGATCTACACTGAAGCTTTCTTT	CAIRGRIYTEAFF
TRBV5-6	TRBJ1-1	-	-	TGTGCCAGCAGCCCCCAGCTGGGCTGGGTAGGCGTCTTT	CASSPQLGWVGVF
TRBV18	TRBJ2-1	-	-	TGTGCCAGCTCACTTATACAGTCCTACAATGAGCAGTTCTTC	CASSLIQSYNEQFF
TRBV5-4	TRBJ1-4	-	-	TGTGCCAGCAGCATACGGATGGGCGATGAAAAACTGTTTTTT	CASSIRMGDEKLFF